The T cell receptor (beta chain) under discussion was sequenced for a study of blood T cells in healthy people across ages. Combining a sample-barcoded 5' primer with a J-beta primer mix, a second PCR ran for roughly 6 to 12 cycles. Via MiXCR, TCRdb re-called the 5' RACE reads, giving one row per CDR3 protein. The sample records 1.4 million or so distinct CDR3 sequences, under 55% being singletons. Germline CDR1 SGHDN, CDR2 FVKESK. This CDR3 has 12 amino acids. The ends lost 10 bases at V and 8 bases at J; junction bases unmatched: 7. Donors gave ten milliliters of peripheral blood apiece. The J gene is TRBJ1-2, the V gene TRBV14; 10 bases are shared with TRBD1. This TCR derives from a young woman in good health. Sequencing was performed on blood. The CDR3 bases are TGTGCCACCAGGGGGACAGGGGCCGGCTACACCTTC. Translated: CATRGTGAGYTF.